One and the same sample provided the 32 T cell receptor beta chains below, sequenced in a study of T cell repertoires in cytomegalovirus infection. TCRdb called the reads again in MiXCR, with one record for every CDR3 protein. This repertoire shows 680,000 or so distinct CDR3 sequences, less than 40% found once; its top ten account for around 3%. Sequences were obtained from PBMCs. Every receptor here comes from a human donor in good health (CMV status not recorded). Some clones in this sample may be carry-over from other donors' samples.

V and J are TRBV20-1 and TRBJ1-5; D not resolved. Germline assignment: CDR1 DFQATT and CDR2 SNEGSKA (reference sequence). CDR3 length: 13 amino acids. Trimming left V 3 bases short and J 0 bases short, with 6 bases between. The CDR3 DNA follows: TGCAGTGCTAGGGGTTATAGCAATCAGCCCCAGCATTTT. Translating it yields CSARGYSNQPQHF.

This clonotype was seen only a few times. The CDR3 protein is CASSLVRSSAVGTDTQYF. The CDR3 DNA reads TGTGCCAGCAGTTTAGTAAGATCGTCGGCCGTCGGAACAGATACGCAGTATTTT. The rearrangement uses TRBV28 and TRBJ2-3; D is undetermined. The germline V and J ends were trimmed by 2 bases and 3 bases, with 21 bases remaining between them. Looked up from germline, CDR1 is MDHEN and CDR2 is SYDVKM. The length of the CDR3 is 18 residues.

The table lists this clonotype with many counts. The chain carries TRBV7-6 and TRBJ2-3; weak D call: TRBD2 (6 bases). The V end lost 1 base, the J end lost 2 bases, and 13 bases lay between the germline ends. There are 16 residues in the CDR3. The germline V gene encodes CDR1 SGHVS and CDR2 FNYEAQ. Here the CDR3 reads CASSLDYGSTTDTQYF. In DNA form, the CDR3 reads TGTGCCAGCAGCTTAGACTACGGGAGCACCACAGATACGCAGTATTTT.

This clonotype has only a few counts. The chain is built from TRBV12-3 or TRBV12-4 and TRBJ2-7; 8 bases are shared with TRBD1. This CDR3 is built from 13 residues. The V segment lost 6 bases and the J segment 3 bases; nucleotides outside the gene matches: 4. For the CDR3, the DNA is TGTGCCAGCAGCTCGGGACAGGTCTACGAGCAGTACTTC. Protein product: CASSSGQVYEQYF.

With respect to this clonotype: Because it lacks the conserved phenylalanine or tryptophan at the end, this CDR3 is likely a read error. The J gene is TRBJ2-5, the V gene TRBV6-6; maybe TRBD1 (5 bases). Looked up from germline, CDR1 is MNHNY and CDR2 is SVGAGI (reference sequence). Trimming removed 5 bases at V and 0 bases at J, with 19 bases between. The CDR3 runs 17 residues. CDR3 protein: CASSIGIGARNQETQYL. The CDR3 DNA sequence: TGTGCCAGCAGTATTGGTATTGGGGCCCGTAACCAAGAGACCCAGTACTTA.

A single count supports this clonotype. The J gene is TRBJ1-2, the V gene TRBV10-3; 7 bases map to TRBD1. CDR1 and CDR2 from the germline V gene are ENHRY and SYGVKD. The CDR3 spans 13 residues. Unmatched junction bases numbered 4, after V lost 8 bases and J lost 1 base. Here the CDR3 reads CAIGGTDNYGYTF. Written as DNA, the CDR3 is TGTGCCATCGGCGGGACAGATAACTATGGCTACACCTTC.

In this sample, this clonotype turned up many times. For the CDR3, the DNA is TGTGCCAGCAGCTCCATCGACAGGGTTTCCTATGGCTACACCTTC. This sequence encodes CASSSIDRVSYGYTF. The chain employs TRBV11-2 and TRBJ1-2; 7 bases agree with TRBD1. In germline, CDR1 is SGHAT, CDR2 FQNNGV. This CDR3 has 15 residues. The V and J ends lost 4 bases and 4 bases, in that order; junction bases with no gene match: 9.

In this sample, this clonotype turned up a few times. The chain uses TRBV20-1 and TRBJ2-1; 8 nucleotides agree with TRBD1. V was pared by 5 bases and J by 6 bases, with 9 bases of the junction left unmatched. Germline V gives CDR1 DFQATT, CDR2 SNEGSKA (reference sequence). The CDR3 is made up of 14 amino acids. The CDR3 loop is CSALRRQGSNEQFF. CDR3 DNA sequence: TGCAGTGCTCTCCGTAGACAGGGGTCCAATGAGCAGTTCTTC.

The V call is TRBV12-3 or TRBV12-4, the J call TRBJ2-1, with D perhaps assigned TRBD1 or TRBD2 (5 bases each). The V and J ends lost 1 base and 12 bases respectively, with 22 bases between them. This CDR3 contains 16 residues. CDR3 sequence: CASSLEGFPGPGPQFF. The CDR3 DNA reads TGTGCCAGCAGTTTAGAAGGATTTCCGGGGCCAGGGCCGCAGTTCTTC.

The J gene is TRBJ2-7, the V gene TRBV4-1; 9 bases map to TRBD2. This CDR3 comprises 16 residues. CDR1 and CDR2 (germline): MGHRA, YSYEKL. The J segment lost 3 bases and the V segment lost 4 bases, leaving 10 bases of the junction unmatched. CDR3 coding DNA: TGCGCCAGCAGCCCACTTGCTCTAGCGGGATTCTACGAGCAGTACTTC. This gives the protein CASSPLALAGFYEQYF.

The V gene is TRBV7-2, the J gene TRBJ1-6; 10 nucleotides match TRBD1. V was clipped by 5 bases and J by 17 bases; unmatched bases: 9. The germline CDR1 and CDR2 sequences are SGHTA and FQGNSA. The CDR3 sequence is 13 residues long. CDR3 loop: CASSLLTGTGVHF. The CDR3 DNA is TGTGCCAGCAGCCTACTCACCGGGACAGGGGTCCACTTT.

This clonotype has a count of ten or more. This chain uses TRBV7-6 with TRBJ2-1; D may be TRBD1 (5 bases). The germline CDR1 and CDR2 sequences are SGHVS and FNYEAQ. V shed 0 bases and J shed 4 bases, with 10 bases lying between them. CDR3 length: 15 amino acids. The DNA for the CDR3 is TGTGCCAGCAGCTTAGCCGCAGGGTTGTACAATGAGCAGTTCTTC. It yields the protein CASSLAAGLYNEQFF.

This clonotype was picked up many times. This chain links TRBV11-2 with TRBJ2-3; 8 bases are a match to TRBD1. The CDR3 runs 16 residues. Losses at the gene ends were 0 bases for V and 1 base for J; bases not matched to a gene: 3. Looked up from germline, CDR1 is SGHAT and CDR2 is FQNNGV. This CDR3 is CASSLEGGQGTDTQYF. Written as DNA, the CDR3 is TGTGCCAGCAGCTTAGAAGGGGGACAGGGCACAGATACGCAGTATTTT.

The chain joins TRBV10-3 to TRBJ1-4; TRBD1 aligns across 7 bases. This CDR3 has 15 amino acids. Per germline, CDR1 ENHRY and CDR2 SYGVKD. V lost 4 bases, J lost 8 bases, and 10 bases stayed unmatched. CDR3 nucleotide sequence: TGTGCCATCAGTGCGGGGACAGTGTTACGCGAAAAACTGTTTTTT. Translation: CAISAGTVLREKLFF.

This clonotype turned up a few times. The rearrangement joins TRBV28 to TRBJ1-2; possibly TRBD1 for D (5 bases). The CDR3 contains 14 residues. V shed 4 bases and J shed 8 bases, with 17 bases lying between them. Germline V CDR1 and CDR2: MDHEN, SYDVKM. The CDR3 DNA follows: TGTGCCAGCAGTTGGGGCGGACTAACGGGGGGCTACACCTTC. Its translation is CASSWGGLTGGYTF.

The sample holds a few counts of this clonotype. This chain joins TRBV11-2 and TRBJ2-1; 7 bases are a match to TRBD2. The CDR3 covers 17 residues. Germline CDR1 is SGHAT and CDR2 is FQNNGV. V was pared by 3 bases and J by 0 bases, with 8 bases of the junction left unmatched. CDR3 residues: CASSFGTGRSSYNEQFF. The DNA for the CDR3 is TGTGCCAGCAGCTTCGGGACCGGGAGGAGCTCCTACAATGAGCAGTTCTTC.

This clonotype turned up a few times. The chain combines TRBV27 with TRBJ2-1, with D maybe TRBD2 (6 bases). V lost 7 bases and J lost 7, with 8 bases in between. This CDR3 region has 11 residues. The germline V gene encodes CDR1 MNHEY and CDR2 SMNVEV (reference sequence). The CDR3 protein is CASTEGNEQFF. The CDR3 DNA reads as TGTGCCAGCACGGAGGGGAATGAGCAGTTCTTC.

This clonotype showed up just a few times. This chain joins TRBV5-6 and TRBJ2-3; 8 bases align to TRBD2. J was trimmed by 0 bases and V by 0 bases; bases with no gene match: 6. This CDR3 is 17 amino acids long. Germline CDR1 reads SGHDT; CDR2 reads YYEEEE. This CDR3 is CASSLAWAGGSTDTQYF. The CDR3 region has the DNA TGTGCCAGCAGCTTGGCCTGGGCGGGAGGAAGCACAGATACGCAGTATTTT.

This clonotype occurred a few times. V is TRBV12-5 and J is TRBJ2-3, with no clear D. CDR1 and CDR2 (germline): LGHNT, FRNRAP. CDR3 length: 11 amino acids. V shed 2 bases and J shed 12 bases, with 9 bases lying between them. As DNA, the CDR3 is TGTGCTAGTGGTTTGCCCCCTCTCCAGTATTTT. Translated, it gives CASGLPPLQYF. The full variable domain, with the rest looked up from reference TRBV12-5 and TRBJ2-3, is DARVTQTPRHKVTEMGQEVTMRCQPILGHNTVFWYRQTMMQGLELLAYFRNRAPLDDSGMPKDRFSAEMPDATLATLKIQPSEPRDSAVYFCASGLPPLQYFGPGTRLTVL.

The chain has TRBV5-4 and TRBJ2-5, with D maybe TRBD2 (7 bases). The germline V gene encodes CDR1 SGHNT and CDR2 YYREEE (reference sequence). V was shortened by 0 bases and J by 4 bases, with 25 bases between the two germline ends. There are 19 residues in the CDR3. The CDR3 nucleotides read TGTGCCAGCAGCTTGGATGGAGGGGGGGGTTTCTCCAACTTAGAGACCCAGTACTTC. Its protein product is CASSLDGGGGFSNLETQYF.

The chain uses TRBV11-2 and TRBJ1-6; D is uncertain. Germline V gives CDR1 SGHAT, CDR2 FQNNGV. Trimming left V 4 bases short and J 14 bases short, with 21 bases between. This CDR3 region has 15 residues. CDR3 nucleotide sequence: TGTGCCAGCAGCTCCGACCGGGCCACTTTGAAGTCCCTCCACTTT. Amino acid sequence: CASSSDRATLKSLHF.

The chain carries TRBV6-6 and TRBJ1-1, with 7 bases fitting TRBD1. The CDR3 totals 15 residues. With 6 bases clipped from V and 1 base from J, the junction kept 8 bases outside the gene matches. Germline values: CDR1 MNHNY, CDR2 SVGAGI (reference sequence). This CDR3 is CASRASGQKNTEAFF. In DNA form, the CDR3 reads TGTGCCAGCAGAGCATCGGGACAGAAGAACACTGAAGCTTTCTTT.

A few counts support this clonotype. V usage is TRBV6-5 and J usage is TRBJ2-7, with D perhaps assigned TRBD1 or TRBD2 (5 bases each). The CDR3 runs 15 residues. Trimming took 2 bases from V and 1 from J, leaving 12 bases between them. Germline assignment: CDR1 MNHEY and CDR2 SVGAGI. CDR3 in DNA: TGTGCCAGCAGTTACCGCCGAGAGGGGTCCTACGAGCAGTACTTC. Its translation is CASSYRREGSYEQYF.

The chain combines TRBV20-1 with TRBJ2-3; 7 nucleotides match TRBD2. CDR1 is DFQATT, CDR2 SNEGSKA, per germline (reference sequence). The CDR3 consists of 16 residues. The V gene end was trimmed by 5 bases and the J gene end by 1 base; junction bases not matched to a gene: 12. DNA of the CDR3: TGCAGTGCTCAAAAATACCCGGGGGGACGCACAGATACGCAGTATTTT. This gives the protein CSAQKYPGGRTDTQYF.

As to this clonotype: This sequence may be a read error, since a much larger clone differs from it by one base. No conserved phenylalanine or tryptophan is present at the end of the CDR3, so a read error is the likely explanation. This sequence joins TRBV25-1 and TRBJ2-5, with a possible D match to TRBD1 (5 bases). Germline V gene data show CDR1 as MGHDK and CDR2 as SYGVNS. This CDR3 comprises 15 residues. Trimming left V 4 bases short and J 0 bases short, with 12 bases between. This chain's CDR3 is CASSGPADNQETQYL. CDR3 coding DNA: TGTGCCAGCAGTGGCCCCGCGGACAACCAAGAGACCCAGTACTTA.

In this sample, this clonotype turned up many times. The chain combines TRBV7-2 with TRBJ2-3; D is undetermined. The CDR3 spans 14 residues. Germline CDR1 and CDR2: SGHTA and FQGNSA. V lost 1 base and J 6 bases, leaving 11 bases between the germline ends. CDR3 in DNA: TGTGCCAGCAGCTTAGAACTTCCCCGGGATACGCAGTATTTT. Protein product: CASSLELPRDTQYF.

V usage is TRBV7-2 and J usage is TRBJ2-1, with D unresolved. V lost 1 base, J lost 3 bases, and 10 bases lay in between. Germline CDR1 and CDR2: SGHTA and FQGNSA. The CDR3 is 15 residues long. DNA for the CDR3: TGTGCCAGCAGCTTAGGGCCCAGTCTCTACAATGAGCAGTTCTTC. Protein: CASSLGPSLYNEQFF.

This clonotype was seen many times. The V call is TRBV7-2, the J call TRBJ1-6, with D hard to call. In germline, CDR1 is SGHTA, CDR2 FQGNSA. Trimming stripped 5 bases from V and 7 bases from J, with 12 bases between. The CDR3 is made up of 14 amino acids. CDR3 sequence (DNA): TGTGCCAGCAGCCCAGGACCGAGCAATTCACCCCTCCACTTT. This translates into CASSPGPSNSPLHF. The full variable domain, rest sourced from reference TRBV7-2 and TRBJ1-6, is GAGVSQSPSNKVTEKGKDVELRCDPISGHTALYWYRQSLGQGLEFLIYFQGNSAPDKSGLPSDRFSAERTGGSVSTLTIQRTQQEDSAVYLCASSPGPSNSPLHFGNGTRLTVT.

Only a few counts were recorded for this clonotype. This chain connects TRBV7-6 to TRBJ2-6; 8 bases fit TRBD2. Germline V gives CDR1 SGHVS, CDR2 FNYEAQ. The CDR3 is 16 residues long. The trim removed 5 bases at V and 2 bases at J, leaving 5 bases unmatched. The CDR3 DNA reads TGTGCCAGCAGCGTACGGGGGGGTACTGGGGCCAACGTCCTGACTTTC. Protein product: CASSVRGGTGANVLTF.

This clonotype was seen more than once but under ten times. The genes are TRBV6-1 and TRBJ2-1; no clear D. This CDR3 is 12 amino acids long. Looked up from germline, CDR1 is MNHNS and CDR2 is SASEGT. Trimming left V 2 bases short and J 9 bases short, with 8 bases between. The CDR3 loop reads CASSESVTEQFF. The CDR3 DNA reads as TGTGCCAGCAGTGAAAGTGTCACTGAGCAGTTCTTC.

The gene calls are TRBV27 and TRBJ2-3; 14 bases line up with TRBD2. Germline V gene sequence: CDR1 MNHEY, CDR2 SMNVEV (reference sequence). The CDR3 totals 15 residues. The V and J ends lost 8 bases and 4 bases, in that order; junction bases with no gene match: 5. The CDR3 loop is CASSGTSGSSDTQYF. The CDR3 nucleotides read TGTGCCAGCTCCGGGACTAGCGGGAGCTCAGATACGCAGTATTTT.

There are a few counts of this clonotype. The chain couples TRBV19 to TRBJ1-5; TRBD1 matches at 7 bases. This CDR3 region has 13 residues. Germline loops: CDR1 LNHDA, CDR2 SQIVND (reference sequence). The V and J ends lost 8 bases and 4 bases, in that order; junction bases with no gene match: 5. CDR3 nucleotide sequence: TGTGCCAGTGGACCCAGGGGGAATCAGCCCCAGCATTTT. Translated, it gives CASGPRGNQPQHF.